Below, one T cell receptor beta chain is given with its context. The sample originates from a study of blood T cells in healthy people across ages. The germline V gene encodes CDR1 MGHDK and CDR2 SYGVNS. V lost 7 bases and J 7 bases, leaving 14 bases between the germline ends. The CDR3 covers 13 residues. A second PCR, run for about 7 to 11 cycles, used a sample-barcoded 5' primer plus a J-beta primer mix. TCRdb ran MiXCR on the 5' RACE reads and lists one entry per CDR3 protein. The sample holds around 1,000,000 distinct CDR3 sequences, under 30% seen once. The same data also contributed to another study, on T cells of mothers and their children.

V usage is TRBV25-1 and J usage is TRBJ2-1, with D tentatively TRBD1 or TRBD2 (5 bases each). The sample taken for sequencing was blood. This clonotype was obtained from a girl aged 2 to 10 in good health. CDR3 loop: CASIAGALNEQFF. In DNA, the CDR3 is TGTGCCAGCATCGCCGGGGCCCTTAATGAGCAGTTCTTC. Together with reference TRBV25-1 and TRBJ2-1, the CDR3 gives the full variable domain: EADIYQTPRYLVIGTGKKITLECSQTMGHDKMYWYQQDPGMELHLIHYSYGVNSTEKGDLSSESTVSRIRTEHFPLTLESARPSHTSQYLCASIAGALNEQFFGPGTRLTVL.